This entry lists 28 T cell receptor beta chains sequenced from one sample in a study of T-cell memory formation after mild COVID-19. TCRdb re-derived calls from the 5' RACE reads in MiXCR, one entry per CDR3 protein. In the table there are approximately 400,000 distinct CDR3 sequences, roughly a quarter of which are singletons. Sequenced sample: PBMCs or a T cell subset sorted from them (not recorded which). The source of these receptors is an adult woman who had mild COVID-19 (a few samples of this study predate the infection). Cell type and time point are not known.

This clonotype has just a few counts. V is TRBV7-2 and J is TRBJ1-1; possible D gene TRBD1, 6 bases. Germline V lookup: CDR1 SGHTA, CDR2 FQGNSA. This CDR3 comprises 15 residues. The V and J ends lost 1 base and 5 bases respectively, with 14 bases between them. The CDR3 spells CASSLGAGTRTEAFF. CDR3 DNA sequence: TGTGCCAGCAGCTTAGGGGCAGGGACAAGAACTGAAGCTTTCTTT. The full variable domain, with the rest looked up from reference TRBV7-2 and TRBJ1-1, is GAGVSQSPSNKVTEKGKDVELRCDPISGHTALYWYRQSLGQGLEFLIYFQGNSAPDKSGLPSDRFSAERTGGSVSTLTIQRTQQEDSAVYLCASSLGAGTRTEAFFGQGTRLTVV.

This chain connects TRBV14 to TRBJ1-1; D remains ambiguous. CDR3 length: 14 residues. The germline CDR1 and CDR2 sequences are SGHDN and FVKESK. The V end lost 1 base, the J end lost 6 bases, and 12 bases lay between the germline ends. The CDR3 DNA sequence: TGTGCCAGCAGCCAAGGGCGTGGGGTCGCTGAAGCTTTCTTT. Translating gives CASSQGRGVAEAFF.

This clonotype was observed a handful of times. This chain links TRBV5-1 with TRBJ1-3; D remains ambiguous. CDR3 length: 13 amino acids. Trimming stripped 4 bases from V and 8 bases from J, with 13 bases between. The germline V gene has CDR1 SGHRS and CDR2 YFSETQ. CDR3 nucleotides: TGCGCCAGCAGCGCCGCAGCGGGCCACACCATATATTTT. Its translation: CASSAAAGHTIYF.

This clonotype occurred a few times. This sequence joins TRBV7-6 and TRBJ2-5; D is undetermined. CDR3 length: 13 residues. The germline V and J ends were trimmed by 5 bases and 2 bases, with 9 bases remaining between them. Germline V lookup: CDR1 SGHVS, CDR2 FNYEAQ. The CDR3 coding sequence is TGTGCCAGCAGCACGATTCAACAAGAGACCCAGTACTTC. This codes for CASSTIQQETQYF.

The CDR3 loop is CASSWGGDYGYTF. Here the CDR3 DNA reads TGTGCCAGCAGCTGGGGAGGCGACTATGGCTACACCTTC. The chain links TRBV12-3 or TRBV12-4 to TRBJ1-2; D uncertain. CDR3 size: 13 residues. The V and J ends lost 6 bases and 3 bases respectively, with 11 bases between them.

This sequence joins TRBV6-2 or TRBV6-3 and TRBJ1-2; D call uncertain. The V end was cut by 4 bases, the J end by 4 bases, with 4 bases between. CDR3 length: 11 residues. The germline gives CDR1 MNHEY, CDR2 SVGEGT. CDR3 sequence reads: CASSSAYGYTF. In nucleotides, the CDR3 is TGTGCCAGCAGTTCGGCCTATGGCTACACCTTC.

CDR3 loop: CASSPRHLLLETQYF. CDR3 sequence (DNA): TGTGCCAGCAGCCCTCGACACCTTCTCCTAGAGACCCAGTACTTC. The rearrangement uses TRBV7-2 and TRBJ2-5; D unclear. This CDR3 is 15 amino acids long. Between the trimmed V and J ends, which lost 5 bases and 4 bases, there was a span of 17 bases. Germline CDR1 is SGHTA and CDR2 is FQGNSA.

This sequence joins TRBV7-3 and TRBJ2-3, with TRBD2 as a possible D gene (7 bases). CDR3 length equals 14 residues. The ends were cut back, 5 bases at V and 4 bases at J, with 13 bases in the middle. Looked up from germline, CDR1 is SGHTA and CDR2 is FQGTGA. CDR3 in amino acids: CASSRGASADTQYF. CDR3 sequence (DNA): TGTGCCAGCAGCCGGGGGGCCTCGGCAGATACGCAGTATTTT. The full variable domain, completed using reference TRBV7-3 and TRBJ2-3, is GAGVSQTPSNKVTEKGKYVELRCDPISGHTALYWYRQSLGQGPEFLIYFQGTGAADDSGLPNDRFFAVRPEGSVSTLKIQRTERGDSAVYLCASSRGASADTQYFGPGTRLTVL.

The chain employs TRBV24-1 and TRBJ2-3, with D perhaps TRBD1 or TRBD2 (6 bases each). The CDR3 consists of 18 residues. Germline loops: CDR1 KGHDR, CDR2 SFDVKD. V was trimmed by 5 bases and J by 3 bases, leaving 23 bases between them. The CDR3 nucleotides read TGTGCCACCAGTGCCGGCCGGGGGCCCTGGGCGTCAACAGATACGCAGTATTTT. It specifies CATSAGRGPWASTDTQYF.

This clonotype was observed a few times. The chain uses TRBV21-1 and TRBJ2-1; the table calls TRBD2, which could not be checked here. TRBV21-1 is a documented pseudogene. The CDR3 loop spans 14 amino acids. CDR3: CGLAGPGYHNEQFF. The CDR3 DNA sequence: TGCGGACTAGCGGGCCCGGGCTACCACAATGAGCAGTTCTTC.

This clonotype has only a few counts. The genes are TRBV12-3 or TRBV12-4 and TRBJ1-6, with D possibly matching TRBD1 (5 bases). With 5 bases removed from V and 9 bases from J, the gap between germline ends came to 8 bases. The CDR3 has 12 amino acids. The CDR3 reads CASSNGGSPLHF. CDR3 in DNA: TGTGCCAGCAGTAATGGGGGTTCACCCCTCCACTTT.

V and J are TRBV30 and TRBJ2-7; 7 nucleotides line up with TRBD1. V trimming: 3 bases; J trimming: 2 bases; junction bases outside the gene matches: 7. The CDR3 sequence is 14 residues long. Germline loops: CDR1 GTSNPN, CDR2 SVGIG (reference sequence). CDR3 in amino acids: CAWSQGGTAYEQYF. In DNA form, the CDR3 reads TGTGCCTGGAGCCAAGGTGGGACAGCCTACGAGCAGTACTTC.

This clonotype has a handful of counts. The chain joins TRBV6-5 to TRBJ1-2; TRBD1 aligns across 10 bases. Germline CDR1 is MNHEY and CDR2 is SVGAGI. The CDR3 length is 16 residues. Trimming at V came to 6 bases and at J to 7 bases, leaving 14 bases not matched to a gene. CDR3 in amino acids: CASSLSGTGDFGGYTF. For the CDR3, the DNA is TGTGCCAGCAGCTTGTCCGGGACAGGGGATTTTGGTGGCTACACCTTC.

The rearrangement joins TRBV5-1 to TRBJ2-2; no firm D call. Trimming took off 4 bases at V and 2 bases at J, with 15 bases between the two ends. The CDR3 has 16 amino acids. From germline, CDR1 is SGHRS and CDR2 YFSETQ. The CDR3: CASSGGGGPNTGELFF. As DNA, the CDR3 is TGCGCCAGCAGCGGCGGCGGCGGACCTAACACCGGGGAGCTGTTTTTT.

CDR3: CASSQAGPGAYEQYF. The DNA of the CDR3 is TGCGCCAGCAGCCAAGCGGGGCCGGGGGCCTACGAGCAGTACTTC. This chain uses TRBV4-1 with TRBJ2-7, with D perhaps TRBD2 (6 bases). The V end was cut by 1 base, the J end by 2 bases, with 12 bases between. The germline V gene has CDR1 MGHRA and CDR2 YSYEKL. The CDR3 is 15 residues long.

The V and J genes are TRBV5-1 and TRBJ1-4; 10 nucleotides line up with TRBD1. The V gene's germline CDR1 is SGHRS and CDR2 YFSETQ. V gave up 5 bases and J gave up 3 bases; unmatched junction bases: 7. The length of the CDR3 is 16 residues. The CDR3 DNA follows: TGCGCCAGCAGGGCAGACAGGGGGCTAGCTAATGAAAAACTGTTTTTT. This gives the protein CASRADRGLANEKLFF.

The rearrangement links TRBV5-5 to TRBJ1-3; D not resolved. The CDR3 covers 18 residues. The V gene's germline CDR1 is SGHKS and CDR2 YYEKEE (reference sequence). Trimming cost V 0 bases and J 0 bases, with 16 bases left between them. The CDR3 sequence is CASSLEVWQDSSGNTIYF. The CDR3 region has the DNA TGTGCCAGCAGCTTGGAGGTGTGGCAGGATAGCTCTGGAAACACCATATATTTT.

This clonotype was picked up one time. The J gene is TRBJ2-5, the V gene TRBV9; tentative D call: TRBD1 (5 bases). Trimming took 0 bases from V and 3 from J, leaving 9 bases between them. Germline CDR1 SGDLS, CDR2 YYNGEE. CDR3 length: 14 residues. In nucleotides, the CDR3 is TGTGCCAGCAGCGTAGGGGGCCGAGAAGAGACCCAGTACTTC. This codes for CASSVGGREETQYF.

This clonotype came up a few times. This chain uses TRBV7-9 with TRBJ2-1; TRBD2 is a possible D gene (6 bases). The ends were cut back, 1 base at V and 14 bases at J, with 12 bases in the middle. The CDR3 is 12 residues long. The germline V gene encodes CDR1 SEHNR and CDR2 FQNEAQ (reference sequence). The CDR3 sequence: CASSLESGSEFF. CDR3 bases: TGTGCCAGCAGCTTAGAAAGCGGGTCGGAGTTCTTC. The full variable domain, with the rest looked up from reference TRBV7-9 and TRBJ2-1, is DTGVSQNPRHKITKRGQNVTFRCDPISEHNRLYWYRQTLGQGPEFLTYFQNEAQLEKSRLLSDRFSAERPKGSFSTLEIQRTEQGDSAMYLCASSLESGSEFFGPGTRLTVL.

This clonotype was counted only a few times. The rearrangement uses TRBV12-3 or TRBV12-4 and TRBJ2-1, with D possibly being TRBD1 (5 bases). Trimming pared 5 bases from V and 8 bases from J, leaving 16 bases between. This CDR3 has 14 amino acids. CDR3 bases: TGTGCCAGCAGTGATTCAGGGATGTCAGATGAGCAGTTCTTC. This translates into CASSDSGMSDEQFF.

The CDR3 DNA reads TGTGCCAGCAGCTCCCTAGCGGGCTACGAGCAGTACTTC. It is translated as CASSSLAGYEQYF. The V and J genes are TRBV11-1 and TRBJ2-7; 8 positions agree with TRBD2. Germline lookup yields CDR1 SGHAT and CDR2 FQDESV (reference sequence). V lost 4 bases and J lost 3; bases outside the gene matches: 2. The CDR3 spans 13 residues.

The J gene is TRBJ1-1, the V gene TRBV20-1; D remains unclear. Germline values: CDR1 DFQATT, CDR2 SNEGSKA (reference sequence). V lost 0 bases and J lost 1, with 12 bases in between. The CDR3 spans 15 residues. CDR3 region: CSARDVGKGNTEAFF. For the CDR3, the DNA is TGCAGTGCTAGAGATGTAGGGAAAGGGAACACTGAAGCTTTCTTT.

The table lists this clonotype with a few counts. The chain uses TRBV7-9 and TRBJ2-1; no firm D call. Germline lookup yields CDR1 SEHNR and CDR2 FQNEAQ (reference sequence). V dropped 4 bases and J dropped 2 bases, with 15 bases sitting between them. The CDR3 runs 16 residues. CDR3 sequence reads: CASSSSLGQAYNEQFF. Here the CDR3 DNA reads TGTGCCAGCAGCTCCAGCCTGGGCCAAGCCTACAATGAGCAGTTCTTC.

A few counts support this clonotype. The chain links TRBV7-9 to TRBJ2-5; TRBD1 matches 7 bases. Germline trimming cut 10 bases from V and 3 bases from J; bases unmatched to any gene: 8. Per the germline V gene, CDR1 is SEHNR and CDR2 is FQNEAQ (reference sequence). The CDR3 spans 13 residues. The DNA for the CDR3 is TGTGCCAACCACGGGACAGAGAAAGAGACCCAGTACTTC. It encodes CANHGTEKETQYF.

This clonotype appeared a few times. This chain links TRBV5-6 with TRBJ2-5, with D perhaps matching TRBD1 (5 bases). CDR3 length: 14 amino acids. CDR1 is SGHDT, CDR2 YYEEEE, per germline. V shed 5 bases and J shed 0 bases, with 11 bases lying between them. Here the CDR3 reads CASRATAYQETQYF. The CDR3 nucleotides read TGTGCCAGCAGGGCGACAGCGTACCAAGAGACCCAGTACTTC.

The rearrangement uses TRBV3-1 and TRBJ2-7; D may be TRBD2 (5 bases). V was shortened by 0 bases and J by 0 bases, with 12 bases between the two germline ends. The CDR3 length is 16 residues. From germline, CDR1 is LGHDT and CDR2 YNNKEL (reference sequence). DNA for the CDR3: TGTGCCAGCAGCCAAGAGCCGGGAATGAGCTCCTACGAGCAGTACTTC. Translated, it gives CASSQEPGMSSYEQYF.

The chain couples TRBV7-6 to TRBJ2-2; possibly TRBD2 for D (7 bases). Germline CDR1 is SGHVS and CDR2 is FNYEAQ. V was cut by 3 bases and J by 0 bases, with 20 bases left in between. This CDR3 has 19 amino acids. This CDR3 reads CASSFPTKGGDPNTGELFF. DNA of the CDR3: TGTGCCAGCAGCTTCCCAACAAAGGGGGGGGACCCGAACACCGGGGAGCTGTTTTTT.

In this sample, this clonotype turned up a few times. This chain connects TRBV6-1 to TRBJ2-2, with TRBD2 as a possible D gene (6 bases). Germline V lookup: CDR1 MNHNS, CDR2 SASEGT. The V and J ends lost 1 base and 10 bases respectively, with 13 bases between them. The CDR3 totals 14 residues. The CDR3 DNA follows: TGTGCCAGCAGTGAAGGAGGGAGGAGCGAGGAGCTGTTTTTT. Translating it yields CASSEGGRSEELFF.